This paragraph covers one T cell receptor (beta chain) sequence. This specimen comes from a study of blood T cell repertoires in COVID-19. Generated by immunoSEQ multiplex PCR, the TCRdb table keeps only in-frame clones and is missing some. The sample contains about 71,000 clones, roughly 82% of which appear only once. The CDR3 runs 15 residues. The V gene end was trimmed by 8 bases and the J gene end by 3 bases; junction bases not matched to a gene: 10. Germline assignment: CDR1 SGHAT and CDR2 FQNNGV. The TCR comes from an elderly woman with acute or convalescent COVID-19. Sequencing used peripheral blood. The chain links TRBV11-2 to TRBJ2-7, with TRBD2 matching 10 bases. CDR3: CASGRLAGLFYEQYF. The CDR3 DNA is TGTGCCAGCGGTCGACTAGCGGGCCTTTTCTACGAGCAGTACTTC.